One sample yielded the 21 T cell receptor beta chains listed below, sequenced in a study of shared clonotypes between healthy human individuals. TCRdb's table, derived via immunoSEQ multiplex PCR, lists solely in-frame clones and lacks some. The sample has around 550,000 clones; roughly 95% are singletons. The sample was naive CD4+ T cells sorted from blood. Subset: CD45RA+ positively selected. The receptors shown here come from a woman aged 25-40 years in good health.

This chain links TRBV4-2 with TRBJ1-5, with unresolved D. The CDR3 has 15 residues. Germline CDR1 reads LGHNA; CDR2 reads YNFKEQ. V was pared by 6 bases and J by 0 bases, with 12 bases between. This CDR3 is CASRSGSYSNQPQHF. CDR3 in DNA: TGTGCCAGCAGATCGGGAAGCTATAGCAATCAGCCCCAGCATTTT.

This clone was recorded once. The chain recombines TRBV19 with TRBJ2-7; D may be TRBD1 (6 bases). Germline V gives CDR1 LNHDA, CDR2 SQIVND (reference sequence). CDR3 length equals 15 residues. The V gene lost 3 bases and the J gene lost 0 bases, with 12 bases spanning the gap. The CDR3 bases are TGTGCCAGTAGTATTCAGGGGCACAGCTCCTACGAGCAGTACTTC. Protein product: CASSIQGHSSYEQYF. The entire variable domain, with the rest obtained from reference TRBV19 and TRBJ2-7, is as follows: DGGITQSPKYLFRKEGQNVTLSCEQNLNHDAMYWYRQDPGQGLRLIYYSQIVNDFQKGDIAEGYSVSREKKESFPLTVTSAQKNPTAFYLCASSIQGHSSYEQYFGPGTRLTVT.

CDR3 nucleotide sequence: TGTGCCAGCAGCCTCTCGTCCAGCGGGAACTACGAGCAGTACTTC. This translates into CASSLSSSGNYEQYF. The chain couples TRBV28 to TRBJ2-7; the match to TRBD2 covers 7 bases. The CDR3 consists of 15 residues. From germline, CDR1 is MDHEN and CDR2 SYDVKM. The ends lost 6 bases at V and 3 bases at J; junction bases unmatched: 11.

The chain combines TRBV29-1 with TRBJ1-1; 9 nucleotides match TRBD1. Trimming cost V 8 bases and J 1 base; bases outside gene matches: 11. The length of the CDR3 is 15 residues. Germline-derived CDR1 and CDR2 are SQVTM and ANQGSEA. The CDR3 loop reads CSLPPRDRENTEAFF. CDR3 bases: TGCAGCCTTCCGCCCCGGGACAGGGAGAACACTGAAGCTTTCTTT.

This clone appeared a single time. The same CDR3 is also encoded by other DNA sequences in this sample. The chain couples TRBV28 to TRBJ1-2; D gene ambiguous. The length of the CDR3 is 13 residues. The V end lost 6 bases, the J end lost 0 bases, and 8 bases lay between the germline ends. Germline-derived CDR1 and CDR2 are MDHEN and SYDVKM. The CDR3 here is CASRPTANYGYTF. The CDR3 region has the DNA TGTGCCAGCAGACCCACAGCTAACTATGGCTACACCTTC.

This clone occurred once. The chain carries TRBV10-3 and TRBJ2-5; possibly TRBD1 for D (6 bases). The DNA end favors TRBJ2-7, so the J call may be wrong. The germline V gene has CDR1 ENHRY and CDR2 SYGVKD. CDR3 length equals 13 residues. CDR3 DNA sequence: TGTGCCATCAGTGGAAACAGGGAGTACGAGCAGTACTTC. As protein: CAISGNREYEQYF.

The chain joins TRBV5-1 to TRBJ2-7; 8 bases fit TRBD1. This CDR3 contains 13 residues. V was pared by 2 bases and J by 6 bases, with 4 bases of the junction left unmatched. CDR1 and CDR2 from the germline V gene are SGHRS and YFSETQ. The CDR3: CASSFQGAVEQYF. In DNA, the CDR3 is TGCGCCAGCAGCTTCCAGGGGGCAGTCGAGCAGTACTTC.

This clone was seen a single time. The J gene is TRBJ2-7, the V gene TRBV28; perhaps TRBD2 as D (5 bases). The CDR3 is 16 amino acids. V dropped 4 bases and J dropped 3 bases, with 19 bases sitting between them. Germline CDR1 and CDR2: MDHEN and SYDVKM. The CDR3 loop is CASSWDSSSGGYEQYF. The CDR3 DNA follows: TGTGCCAGCAGTTGGGATTCTAGCTCCGGTGGCTACGAGCAGTACTTC.

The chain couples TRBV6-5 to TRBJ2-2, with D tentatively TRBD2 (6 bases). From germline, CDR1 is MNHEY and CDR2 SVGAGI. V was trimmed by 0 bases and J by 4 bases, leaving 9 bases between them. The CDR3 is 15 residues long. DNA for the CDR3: TGTGCCAGCAGTTACTCAGTCGGGGGCACCGGGGAGCTGTTTTTT. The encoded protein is CASSYSVGGTGELFF.

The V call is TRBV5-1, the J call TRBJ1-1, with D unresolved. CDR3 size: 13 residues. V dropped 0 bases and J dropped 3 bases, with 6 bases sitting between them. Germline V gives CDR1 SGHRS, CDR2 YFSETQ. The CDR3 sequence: CASSLGADTEAFF. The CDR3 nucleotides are TGCGCCAGCAGCTTGGGTGCCGACACTGAAGCTTTCTTT. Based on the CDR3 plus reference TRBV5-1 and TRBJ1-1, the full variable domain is KAGVTQTPRYLIKTRGQQVTLSCSPISGHRSVSWYQQTPGQGLQFLFEYFSETQRNKGNFPGRFSGRQFSNSRSEMNVSTLELGDSALYLCASSLGADTEAFFGQGTRLTVV.

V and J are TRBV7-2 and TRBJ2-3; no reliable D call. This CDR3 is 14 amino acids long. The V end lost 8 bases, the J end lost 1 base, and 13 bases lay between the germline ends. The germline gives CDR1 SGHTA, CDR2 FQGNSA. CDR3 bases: TGTGCCAGCTCCCGCACTCGGGGCACAGATACGCAGTATTTT. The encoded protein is CASSRTRGTDTQYF.

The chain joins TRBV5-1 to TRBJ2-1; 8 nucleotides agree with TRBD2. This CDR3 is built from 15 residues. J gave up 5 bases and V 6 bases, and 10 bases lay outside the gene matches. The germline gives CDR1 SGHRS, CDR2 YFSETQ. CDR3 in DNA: TGCGCCAGCAATTGGGGGACTAGGTCAAACAATGAGCAGTTCTTC. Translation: CASNWGTRSNNEQFF.

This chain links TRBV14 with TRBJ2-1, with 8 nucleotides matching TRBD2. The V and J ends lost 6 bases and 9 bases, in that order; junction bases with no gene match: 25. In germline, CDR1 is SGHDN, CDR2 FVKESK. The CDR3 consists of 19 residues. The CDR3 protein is CASRHRDKAGSAGASEQFF. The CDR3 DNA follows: TGTGCCAGCAGGCACAGGGACAAGGCAGGGTCAGCGGGAGCTAGTGAGCAGTTCTTC.

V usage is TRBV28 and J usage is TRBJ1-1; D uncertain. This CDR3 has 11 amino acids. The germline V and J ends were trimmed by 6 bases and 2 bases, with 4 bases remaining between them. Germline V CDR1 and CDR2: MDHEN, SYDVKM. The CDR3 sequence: CASRKNTEAFF. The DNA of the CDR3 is TGTGCCAGCAGGAAAAACACTGAAGCTTTCTTT. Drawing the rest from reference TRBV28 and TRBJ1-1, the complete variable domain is DVKVTQSSRYLVKRTGEKVFLECVQDMDHENMFWYRQDPGLGLRLIYFSYDVKMKEKGDIPEGYSVSREKKERFSLILESASTNQTSMYLCASRKNTEAFFGQGTRLTVV.

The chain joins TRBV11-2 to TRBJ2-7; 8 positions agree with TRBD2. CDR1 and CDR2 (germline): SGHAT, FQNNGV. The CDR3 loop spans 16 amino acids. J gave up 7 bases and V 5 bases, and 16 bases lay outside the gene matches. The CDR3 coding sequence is TGTGCCAGCAGCACCGAAGGAAGCGGGAGCTATCGTGAGCAGTACTTC. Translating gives CASSTEGSGSYREQYF.

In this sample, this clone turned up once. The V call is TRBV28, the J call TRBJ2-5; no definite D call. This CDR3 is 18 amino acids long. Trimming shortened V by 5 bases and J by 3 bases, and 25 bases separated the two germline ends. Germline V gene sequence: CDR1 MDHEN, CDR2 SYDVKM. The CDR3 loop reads CASSPQSFRAKIKETQYF. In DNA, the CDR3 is TGTGCCAGCAGTCCCCAATCCTTCCGGGCAAAAATAAAAGAGACCCAGTACTTC.

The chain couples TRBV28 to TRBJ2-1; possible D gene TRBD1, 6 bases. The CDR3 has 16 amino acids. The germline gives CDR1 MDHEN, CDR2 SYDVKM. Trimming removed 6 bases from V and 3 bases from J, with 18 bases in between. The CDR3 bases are TGTGCCAGCAGCAAAAGAGGGGGATTCGGCTACAATGAGCAGTTCTTC. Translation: CASSKRGGFGYNEQFF.

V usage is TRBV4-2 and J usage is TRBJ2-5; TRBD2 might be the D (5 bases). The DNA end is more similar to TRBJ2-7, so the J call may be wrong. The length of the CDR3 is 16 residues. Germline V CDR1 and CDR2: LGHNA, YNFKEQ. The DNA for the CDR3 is TGTGCCAGCAGCCAACCGCGGGTGGGAGAGTCCTACGAGCAGTACTTC. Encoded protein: CASSQPRVGESYEQYF.

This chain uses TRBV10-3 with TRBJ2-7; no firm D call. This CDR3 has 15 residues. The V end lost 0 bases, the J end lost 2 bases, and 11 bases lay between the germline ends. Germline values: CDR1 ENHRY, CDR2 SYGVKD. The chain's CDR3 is CAISESLTGTYEQYF. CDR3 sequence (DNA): TGTGCCATCAGTGAGTCCCTCACTGGGACCTACGAGCAGTACTTC.

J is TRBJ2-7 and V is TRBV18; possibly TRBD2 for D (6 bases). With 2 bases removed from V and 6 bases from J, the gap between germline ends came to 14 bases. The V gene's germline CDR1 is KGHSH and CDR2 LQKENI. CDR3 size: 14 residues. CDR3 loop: CASSPDPRGVEQYF. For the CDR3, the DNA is TGTGCCAGCTCACCAGACCCGCGGGGCGTCGAGCAGTACTTC.

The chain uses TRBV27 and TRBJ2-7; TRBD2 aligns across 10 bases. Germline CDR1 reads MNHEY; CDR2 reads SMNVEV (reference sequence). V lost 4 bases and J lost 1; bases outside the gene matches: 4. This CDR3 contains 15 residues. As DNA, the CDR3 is TGTGCCAGCAGTTCCCTAGCGGGAGTTTCCTACGAGCAGTACTTC. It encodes CASSSLAGVSYEQYF.